This is a list of T cell receptor beta chains from one sample in a study of vaccination effects on CD4 cells after COVID-19. Repertoires were generated with immunoSEQ multiplex PCR, while TCRdb's copy carries only in-frame clones and drops some. The sample records around 79,000 clones, around 70% being singletons. No antigen has been assigned to these receptors. The sequencing used CD4+ T cells from PBMCs cultured with HCoV-229E spike peptides, collected before COVID-19 vaccination. These receptors were taken from a human donor who received a COVID-19 vaccine. CDR3s include the opening cysteine and the closing phenylalanine or tryptophan. Fields, in order: V gene, clone size, J gene, D gene, CDR3 protein, CDR3 DNA. D genes are given only for firm matches. Size is stated for part of the rows, as once, few or many counts, or as a class when the clone is expanded.

TRBV11-2,NA,TRBJ2-1,TRBD1,CASRRTGGNEQFF,TGTGCCAGCAGGAGAACAGGGGGTAATGAGCAGTTCTTC
TRBV7-6,NA,TRBJ2-3,TRBD2,CASSILAGAGTQYF,TGTGCCAGCAGCATACTAGCGGGGGCAGGTACGCAGTATTTT
TRBV2,NA,TRBJ2-6,TRBD1,CASSLTGTNSGANVLTF,TGTGCCAGCAGTCTGACAGGGACAAACTCTGGGGCCAACGTCCTGACTTTC
TRBV10-2,NA,TRBJ2-2,TRBD1,CASTRTGRSGELFF,TGCGCCAGCACTCGGACAGGGCGATCCGGGGAGCTGTTTTTT
TRBV6-5,NA,TRBJ2-5,NA,CASREVDRETQYF,TGTGCCAGCAGGGAGGTCGACAGAGAGACCCAGTACTTC
TRBV28,NA,TRBJ2-5,TRBD1,CASSTTGTAFQETQYF,TGTGCCAGCAGTACCACCGGGACAGCATTCCAAGAGACCCAGTACTTC
TRBV30,NA,TRBJ2-3,NA,CAWSVGTSDTQYF,TGTGCCTGGAGTGTAGGCACCTCAGATACGCAGTATTTT
TRBV5-8,NA,TRBJ2-3,NA,CASSWGSTDTQYF,TGTGCCAGCAGCTGGGGTAGCACAGATACGCAGTATTTT
TRBV19,NA,TRBJ2-5,NA,CASSHGMWETQYF,TGTGCCAGTAGCCACGGGATGTGGGAGACCCAGTACTTC
TRBV5-1,once,TRBJ2-3,NA,CASANTDTQYF,TGCGCCAGCGCCAACACAGATACGCAGTATTTT
TRBV5-1,once,TRBJ1-1,NA,CASSLSVINSNTEAFF,TGCGCCAGCAGCTTGTCCGTGATAAACAGTAACACTGAAGCTTTCTTT
TRBV2,once,TRBJ2-1,NA,CASSGGSGRGEQFF,TGTGCCAGCAGTGGGGGTAGTGGTAGGGGTGAGCAGTTCTTC
TRBV28,NA,TRBJ1-4,NA,CASSGAGTAWNEKLFF,TGTGCCAGCAGTGGAGCGGGAACAGCCTGGAATGAAAAACTGTTTTTT
TRBV10-1,NA,TRBJ1-4,NA,CASSESGVGGKLFF,TGCGCCAGCAGTGAGTCAGGGGTAGGAGGAAAACTGTTTTTT
TRBV9,NA,TRBJ2-3,TRBD1,CASSYRTGVTDTQYF,TGTGCCAGCAGCTATCGGACAGGGGTGACAGATACGCAGTATTTT
TRBV18,few,TRBJ2-5,NA,CASSPRAGETQYF,TGTGCCAGCTCTCCCAGGGCCGGGGAGACCCAGTACTTC
TRBV10-3,NA,TRBJ1-6,TRBD1,CAISGTGASANSPLHF,TGTGCCATCAGTGGGACAGGGGCCTCTGCTAATTCACCCCTCCACTTT
TRBV2,NA,TRBJ1-3,NA,CASGEGNAGNTIYF,TGTGCCAGCGGGGAAGGCAACGCTGGAAACACCATATATTTT
TRBV5-1,few,TRBJ1-1,TRBD1,CASKQGDTEAFF,TGCGCCAGCAAACAGGGGGACACTGAAGCTTTCTTT
TRBV2,NA,TRBJ1-4,NA,CASSDGREYEKLFF,TGTGCCAGCAGTGATGGCAGAGAGTATGAAAAACTGTTTTTT
TRBV5-1,NA,TRBJ2-3,NA,CASRKEYRTDTQYF,TGCGCCAGCAGGAAAGAGTACAGGACAGATACGCAGTATTTT
TRBV2,NA,TRBJ1-4,NA,CASTFLHPTNEKLFF,TGTGCCAGCACCTTCCTACATCCAACTAATGAAAAACTGTTTTTT
TRBV30,once,TRBJ2-5,NA,CASSPGLVGGETQYF,TGTGCCTCGTCCCCCGGGCTCGTTGGTGGGGAGACCCAGTACTTC
TRBV10-3,NA,TRBJ1-1,NA,CAISDTGRQNTEAFF,TGTGCCATCAGTGACACGGGACGGCAAAACACTGAAGCTTTCTTT
TRBV19,NA,TRBJ1-1,NA,CASSMEATEAFF,TGTGCCAGTAGTATGGAGGCAACTGAAGCTTTCTTT
TRBV6-6,NA,TRBJ1-5,NA,CASSYLGGSQPQHF,TGTGCCAGCAGTTACCTCGGGGGGTCTCAGCCCCAGCATTTT
TRBV27,NA,TRBJ2-3,NA,CASSRLLGSPDTQYF,TGTGCCAGCAGTCGACTACTAGGTTCCCCAGATACGCAGTATTTT
TRBV19,NA,TRBJ2-5,TRBD1,CASRGGGTGEETQYF,TGTGCCAGTAGAGGGGGCGGAACAGGGGAAGAGACCCAGTACTTC